This T cell receptor beta chain was profiled in a study of blood T cell repertoires in COVID-19. About the research overall: Sites across the United States, Italy and Spain contributed samples from acute and convalescent COVID-19. PBMCs, B-cell-depleted T cells, or T cells provided the cDNA or gDNA that made up the material.

This clone has only a few counts. With 5 bases removed from V and 6 bases from J, the gap between germline ends came to 14 bases. The CDR3 consists of 14 residues. The germline CDR1 and CDR2 sequences are SNHLY and FYNNEI. Sequencing was performed with immunoSEQ multiplex PCR; in TCRdb, only in-frame clones are kept and a portion is missing. Here the sample spans some 140,000 clones, over 70% being singletons. The sequencing input was peripheral blood. This TCR came from a man aged 50 to 59 with active COVID-19. The genes are TRBV2 and TRBJ2-1; D is perhaps TRBD2 (7 bases). CDR3 protein: CASSRGREGNEQFF. In DNA, the CDR3 is TGTGCCAGCAGTAGGGGGAGGGAGGGCAATGAGCAGTTCTTC.